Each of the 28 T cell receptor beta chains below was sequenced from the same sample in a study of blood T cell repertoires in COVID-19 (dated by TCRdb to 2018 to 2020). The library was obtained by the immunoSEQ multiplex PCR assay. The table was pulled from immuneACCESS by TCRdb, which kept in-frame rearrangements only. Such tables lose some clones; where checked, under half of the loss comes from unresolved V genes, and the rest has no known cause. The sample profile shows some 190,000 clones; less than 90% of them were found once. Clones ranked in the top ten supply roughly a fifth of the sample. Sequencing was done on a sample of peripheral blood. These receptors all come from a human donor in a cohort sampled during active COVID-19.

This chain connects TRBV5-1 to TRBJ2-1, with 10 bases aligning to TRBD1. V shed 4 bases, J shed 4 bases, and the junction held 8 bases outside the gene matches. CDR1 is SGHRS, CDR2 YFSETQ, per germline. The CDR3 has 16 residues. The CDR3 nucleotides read TGCGCCAGCAGCGTCGCGGGACAGGGGACATACAATGAGCAGTTCTTC. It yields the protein CASSVAGQGTYNEQFF.

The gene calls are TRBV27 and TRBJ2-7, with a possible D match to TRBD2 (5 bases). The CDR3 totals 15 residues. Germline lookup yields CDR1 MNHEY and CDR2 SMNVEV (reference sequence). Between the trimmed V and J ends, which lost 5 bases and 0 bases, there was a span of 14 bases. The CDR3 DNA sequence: TGTGCCAGCAGTCCCTCGGACGGGGACTCCTACGAGCAGTACTTC. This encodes CASSPSDGDSYEQYF.

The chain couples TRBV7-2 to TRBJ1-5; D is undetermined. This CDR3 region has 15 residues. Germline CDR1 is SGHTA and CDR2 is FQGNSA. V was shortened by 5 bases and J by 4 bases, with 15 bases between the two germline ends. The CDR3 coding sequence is TGTGCCAGCAGCCCTGCGGCATTAACTAATCAGCCCCAGCATTTT. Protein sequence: CASSPAALTNQPQHF.

The CDR3 bases are TGTGCCAGCAGTCTTTTGGGACTGTCCCAAGAGACCCAGTACTTC. It specifies CASSLLGLSQETQYF. The rearrangement uses TRBV2 and TRBJ2-5; weak D call: TRBD2 (6 bases). The V gene lost 5 bases and the J gene lost 1 base, with 14 bases spanning the gap. The CDR3 spans 15 residues. Per the germline V gene, CDR1 is SNHLY and CDR2 is FYNNEI. The whole variable domain, remainder taken from reference TRBV2 and TRBJ2-5, is EPEVTQTPSHQVTQMGQEVILRCVPISNHLYFYWYRQILGQKVEFLVSFYNNEISEKSEIFDDQFSVERPDGSNFTLKIRSTKLEDSAMYFCASSLLGLSQETQYFGPGTRLLVL.

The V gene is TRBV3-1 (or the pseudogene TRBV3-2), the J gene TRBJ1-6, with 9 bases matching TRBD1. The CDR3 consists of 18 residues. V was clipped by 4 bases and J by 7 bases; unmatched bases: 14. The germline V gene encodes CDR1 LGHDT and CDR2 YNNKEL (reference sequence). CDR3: CASSPSIGQGTSNSPLHF. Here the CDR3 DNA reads TGTGCCAGCAGCCCCTCTATTGGACAGGGGACTTCAAATTCACCCCTCCACTTT.

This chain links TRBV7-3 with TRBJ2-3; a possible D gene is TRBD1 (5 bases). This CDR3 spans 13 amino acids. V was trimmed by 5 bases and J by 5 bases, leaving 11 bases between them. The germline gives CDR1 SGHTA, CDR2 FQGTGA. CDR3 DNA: TGTGCCAGCAGCAGACAGATGGGAGATACGCAGTATTTT. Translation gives CASSRQMGDTQYF.

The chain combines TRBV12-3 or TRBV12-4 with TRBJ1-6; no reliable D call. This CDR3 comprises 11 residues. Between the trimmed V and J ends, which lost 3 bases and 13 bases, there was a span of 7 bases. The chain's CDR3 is CASSFSGPLHF. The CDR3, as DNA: TGTGCCAGCAGTTTCAGCGGCCCCCTCCACTTT.

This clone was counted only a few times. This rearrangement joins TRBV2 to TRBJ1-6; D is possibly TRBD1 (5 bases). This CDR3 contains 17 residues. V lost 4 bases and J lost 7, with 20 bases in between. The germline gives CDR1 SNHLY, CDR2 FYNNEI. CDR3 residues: CASSVAGYGTVNSPLHF. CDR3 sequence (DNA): TGTGCCAGCAGTGTGGCGGGATACGGGACGGTCAATTCACCCCTCCACTTT.

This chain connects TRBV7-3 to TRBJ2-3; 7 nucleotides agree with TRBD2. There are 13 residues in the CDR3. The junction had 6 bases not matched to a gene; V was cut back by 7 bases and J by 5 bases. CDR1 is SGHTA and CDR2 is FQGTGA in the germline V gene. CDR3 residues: CASTGVAGDTQYF. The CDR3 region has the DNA TGTGCCAGCACCGGAGTAGCGGGAGATACGCAGTATTTT.

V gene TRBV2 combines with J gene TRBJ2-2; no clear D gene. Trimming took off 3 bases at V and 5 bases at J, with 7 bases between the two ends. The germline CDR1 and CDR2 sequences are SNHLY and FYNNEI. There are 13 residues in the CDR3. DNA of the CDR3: TGTGCCAGCAGTGACGAGGTAACCGGGGAGCTGTTTTTT. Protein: CASSDEVTGELFF.

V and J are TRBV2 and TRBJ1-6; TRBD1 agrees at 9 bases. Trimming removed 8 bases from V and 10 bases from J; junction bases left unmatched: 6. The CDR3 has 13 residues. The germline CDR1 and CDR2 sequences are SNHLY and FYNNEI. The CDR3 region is CASGGQGQSPLHF. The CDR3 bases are TGTGCCAGCGGGGGACAGGGCCAGTCACCCCTCCACTTT. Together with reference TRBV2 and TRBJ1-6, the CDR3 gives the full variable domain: EPEVTQTPSHQVTQMGQEVILRCVPISNHLYFYWYRQILGQKVEFLVSFYNNEISEKSEIFDDQFSVERPDGSNFTLKIRSTKLEDSAMYFCASGGQGQSPLHFGNGTRLTVT.

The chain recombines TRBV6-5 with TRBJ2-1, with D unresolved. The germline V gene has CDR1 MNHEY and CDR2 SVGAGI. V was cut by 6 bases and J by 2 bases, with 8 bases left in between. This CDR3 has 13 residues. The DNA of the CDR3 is TGTGCCAGCAGAATTGGAGCCTACAATGAGCAGTTCTTC. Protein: CASRIGAYNEQFF.

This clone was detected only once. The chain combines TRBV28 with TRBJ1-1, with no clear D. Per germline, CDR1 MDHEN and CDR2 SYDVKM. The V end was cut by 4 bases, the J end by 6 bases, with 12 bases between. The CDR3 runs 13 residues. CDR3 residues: CASSSPAYAEAFF. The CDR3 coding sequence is TGTGCCAGCAGTTCCCCAGCGTATGCTGAAGCTTTCTTT.

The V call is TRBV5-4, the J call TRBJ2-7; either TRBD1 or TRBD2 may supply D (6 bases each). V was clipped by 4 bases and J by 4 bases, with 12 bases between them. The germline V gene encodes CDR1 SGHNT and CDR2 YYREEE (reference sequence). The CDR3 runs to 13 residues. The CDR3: CASSLGGQYEQYF. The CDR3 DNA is TGTGCCAGCAGCCTGGGGGGCCAATACGAGCAGTACTTC.

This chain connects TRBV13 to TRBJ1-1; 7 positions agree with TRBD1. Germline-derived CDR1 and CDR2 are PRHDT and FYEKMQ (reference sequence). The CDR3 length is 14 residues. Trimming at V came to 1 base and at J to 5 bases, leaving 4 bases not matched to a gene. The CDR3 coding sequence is TGTGCCAGCAGCTTAGCAGGGGGGCTTACTGAAGCTTTCTTT. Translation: CASSLAGGLTEAFF.

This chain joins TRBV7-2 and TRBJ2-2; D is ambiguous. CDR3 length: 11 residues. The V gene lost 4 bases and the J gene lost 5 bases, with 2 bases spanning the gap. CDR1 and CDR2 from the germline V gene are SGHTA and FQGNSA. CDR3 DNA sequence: TGTGCCAGCAGCTCAACCGGGGAGCTGTTTTTT. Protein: CASSSTGELFF.

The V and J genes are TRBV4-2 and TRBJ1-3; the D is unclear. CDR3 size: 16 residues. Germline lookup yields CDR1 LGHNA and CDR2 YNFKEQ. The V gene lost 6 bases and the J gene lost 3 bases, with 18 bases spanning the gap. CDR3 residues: CASSLSDGVDGNTIYF. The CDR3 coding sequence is TGTGCCAGCAGTCTTTCCGACGGGGTAGATGGAAACACCATATATTTT.

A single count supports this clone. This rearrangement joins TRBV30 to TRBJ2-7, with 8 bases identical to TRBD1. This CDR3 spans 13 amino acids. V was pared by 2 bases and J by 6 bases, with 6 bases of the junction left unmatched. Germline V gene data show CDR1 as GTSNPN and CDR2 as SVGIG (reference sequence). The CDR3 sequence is CAWSKDRAREQYF. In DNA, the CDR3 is TGTGCCTGGAGTAAGGACAGGGCTCGCGAGCAGTACTTC.

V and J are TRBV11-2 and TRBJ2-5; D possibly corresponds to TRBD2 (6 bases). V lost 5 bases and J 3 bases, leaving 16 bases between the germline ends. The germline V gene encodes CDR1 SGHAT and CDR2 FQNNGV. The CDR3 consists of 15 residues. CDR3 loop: CASSRAGTEEETQYF. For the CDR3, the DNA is TGTGCCAGCAGCCGCGCCGGGACTGAGGAAGAGACCCAGTACTTC.

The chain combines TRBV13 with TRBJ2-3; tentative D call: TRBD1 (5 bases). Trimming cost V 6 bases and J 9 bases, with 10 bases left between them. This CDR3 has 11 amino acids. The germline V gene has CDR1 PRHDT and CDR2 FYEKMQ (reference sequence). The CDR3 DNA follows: TGTGCCAGCAGTAAACAGGAAACGCAGTATTTT. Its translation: CASSKQETQYF. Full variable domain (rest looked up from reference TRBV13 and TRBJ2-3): AAGVIQSPRHLIKEKRETATLKCYPIPRHDTVYWYQQGPGQDPQFLISFYEKMQSDKGSIPDRFSAQQFSDYHSELNMSSLELGDSALYFCASSKQETQYFGPGTRLTVL.

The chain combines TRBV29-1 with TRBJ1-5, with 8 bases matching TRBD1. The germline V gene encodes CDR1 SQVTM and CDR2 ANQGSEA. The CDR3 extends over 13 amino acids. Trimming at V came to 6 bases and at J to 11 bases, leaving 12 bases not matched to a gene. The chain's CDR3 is CSVLDRGYMSQHF. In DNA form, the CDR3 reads TGCAGCGTGCTTGACAGGGGTTATATGTCCCAGCATTTT.

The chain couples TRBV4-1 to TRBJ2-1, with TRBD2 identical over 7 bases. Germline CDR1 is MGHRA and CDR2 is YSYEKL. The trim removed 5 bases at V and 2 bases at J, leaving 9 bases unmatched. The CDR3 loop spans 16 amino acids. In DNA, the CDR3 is TGCGCCAGCAGCTTGATGGCGGGGGTAACCTACAATGAGCAGTTCTTC. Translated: CASSLMAGVTYNEQFF.

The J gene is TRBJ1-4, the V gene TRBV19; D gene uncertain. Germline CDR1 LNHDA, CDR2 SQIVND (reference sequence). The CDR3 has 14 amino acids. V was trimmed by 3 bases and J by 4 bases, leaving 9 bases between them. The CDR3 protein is CASSMSRNNEKLFF. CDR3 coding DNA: TGTGCCAGTAGTATGAGCCGTAATAATGAAAAACTGTTTTTT.

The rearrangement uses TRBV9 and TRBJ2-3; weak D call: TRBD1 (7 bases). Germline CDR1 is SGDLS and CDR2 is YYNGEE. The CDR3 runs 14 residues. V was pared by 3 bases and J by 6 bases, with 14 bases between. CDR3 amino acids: CASSDTGEADTQYF. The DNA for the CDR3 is TGTGCCAGCAGCGACACAGGGGAGGCGGATACGCAGTATTTT.

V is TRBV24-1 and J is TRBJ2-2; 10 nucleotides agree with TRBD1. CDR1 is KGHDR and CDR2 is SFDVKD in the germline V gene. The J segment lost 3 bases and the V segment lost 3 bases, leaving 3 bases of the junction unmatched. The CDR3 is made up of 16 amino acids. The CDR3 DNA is TGTGCCACCAGTGATCCCGGGACAGGGGACACCGGGGAGCTGTTTTTT. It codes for CATSDPGTGDTGELFF.

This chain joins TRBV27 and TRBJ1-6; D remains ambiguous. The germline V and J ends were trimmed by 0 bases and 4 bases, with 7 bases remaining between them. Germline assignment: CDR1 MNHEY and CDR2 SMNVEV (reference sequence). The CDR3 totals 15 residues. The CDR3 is CASSLSNRYNSPLHF. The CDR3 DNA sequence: TGTGCCAGCAGTTTATCGAATAGATATAATTCACCCCTCCACTTT.

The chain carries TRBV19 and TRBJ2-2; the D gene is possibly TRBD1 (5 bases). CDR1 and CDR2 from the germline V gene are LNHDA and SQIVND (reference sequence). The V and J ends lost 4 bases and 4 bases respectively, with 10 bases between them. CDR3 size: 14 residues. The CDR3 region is CASSNQGATGELFF. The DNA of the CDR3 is TGTGCCAGTAGTAACCAAGGGGCCACCGGGGAGCTGTTTTTT.

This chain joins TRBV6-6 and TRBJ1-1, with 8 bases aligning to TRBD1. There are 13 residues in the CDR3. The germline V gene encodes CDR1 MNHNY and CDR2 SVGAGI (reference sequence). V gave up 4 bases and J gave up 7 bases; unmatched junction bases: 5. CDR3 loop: CASSSPGQDEAFF. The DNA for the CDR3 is TGTGCCAGCAGTTCGCCGGGACAGGATGAAGCTTTCTTT.